This is a list of T cell receptor beta chains from one sample in a study of cytomegalovirus exposure and HLA in healthy donors. Here immunoSEQ multiplex PCR was the method, and the copy in TCRdb shows in-frame clones only, minus some. This table has some 200,000 clones, around 80% appearing once. The sample was PBMCs. The receptors derive from a woman aged 55-75 years in good health and CMV-seropositive. Each CDR3 is given with its conserved first and last residue. D genes are given only for firm matches. Size is omitted from some rows. Given values are once, few, many or a class for expanded clones.

j_gene: TRBJ2-1; v_gene: TRBV29-1; d_gene: -; abundance: -; CDR3nt: TGCAGCGTTAGTCATAGCGCCCTGAGCTCCTACAATGAGCAGTTCTTC; CDR3aa: CSVSHSALSSYNEQFF
j_gene: TRBJ2-7; v_gene: TRBV18; d_gene: TRBD1; abundance: -; CDR3nt: TGTGCCAGCTCACCACCGGGACAGGCCTACGAGCAGTACTTC; CDR3aa: CASSPPGQAYEQYF
j_gene: TRBJ1-4; v_gene: TRBV4-1; d_gene: TRBD1; abundance: few; CDR3nt: TGCGCCAGCAGCCAAGCGCCTACAGGGGAGTTTCGTGAAAAACTGTTTTTT; CDR3aa: CASSQAPTGEFREKLFF
j_gene: TRBJ2-3; v_gene: TRBV6-1; d_gene: TRBD2; abundance: -; CDR3nt: TGTGCCAGCAAGACTAGCGGGGCTTTTGATACGCAGTATTTT; CDR3aa: CASKTSGAFDTQYF
j_gene: TRBJ1-3; v_gene: TRBV5-1; d_gene: -; abundance: -; CDR3nt: TGCGCCAGCAGCTTGGCAGGGGCTGGAAACACCATATATTTT; CDR3aa: CASSLAGAGNTIYF
j_gene: TRBJ2-3; v_gene: TRBV5-5; d_gene: TRBD2; abundance: -; CDR3nt: TGTGCCAGCAGCTTGGCTCCTAGCGGGGGCCGGGGTACAGATACGCAGTATTTT; CDR3aa: CASSLAPSGGRGTDTQYF
j_gene: TRBJ1-5; v_gene: TRBV7-9; d_gene: -; abundance: -; CDR3nt: TGTGCCAGCAGCTTGGACAGAAGCAATCAGCCCCAGCATTTT; CDR3aa: CASSLDRSNQPQHF
j_gene: TRBJ2-5; v_gene: TRBV5-4; d_gene: -; abundance: once; CDR3nt: TGTGCCAGCAGCTTGAAAGGTGACAAAGAGACCCAGTACTTC; CDR3aa: CASSLKGDKETQYF
j_gene: TRBJ1-1; v_gene: TRBV27; d_gene: -; abundance: -; CDR3nt: TGTGCCAGCAGTTTACTCGAAAGGTCGGAGGCTTTCTTT; CDR3aa: CASSLLERSEAFF
j_gene: TRBJ1-6; v_gene: TRBV9; d_gene: -; abundance: -; CDR3nt: TGTGCCAGCAGCGTCGGGCAATGGGGGGATAATTCACCCCTCCACTTT; CDR3aa: CASSVGQWGDNSPLHF
j_gene: TRBJ2-7; v_gene: TRBV6-6; d_gene: -; abundance: -; CDR3nt: TGTGCCAGCAGCTCCCCCGGGGGGCCTAACTCCTACGAGCAGTACTTC; CDR3aa: CASSSPGGPNSYEQYF
j_gene: TRBJ1-3; v_gene: TRBV5-7; d_gene: TRBD1; abundance: -; CDR3nt: TGTGCCAGCAGCTTGGGGCAGGGGGCGGCTGGAAACACCATATATTTT; CDR3aa: CASSLGQGAAGNTIYF
j_gene: TRBJ2-3; v_gene: TRBV7-9; d_gene: TRBD2; abundance: -; CDR3nt: TGTGCCAGCAGCTTGACTAGCGTCACAGATACGCAGTATTTT; CDR3aa: CASSLTSVTDTQYF
j_gene: TRBJ1-2; v_gene: TRBV6-5; d_gene: -; abundance: once; CDR3nt: TGTGCCAGCAGTTCCTACTCCATGTTCTATGGCTACACCTTC; CDR3aa: CASSSYSMFYGYTF
j_gene: TRBJ2-5; v_gene: TRBV9; d_gene: -; abundance: -; CDR3nt: TGTGCCAGCAGCGTAGCGGGAAAAGAGACCCAGTACTTC; CDR3aa: CASSVAGKETQYF
j_gene: TRBJ1-5; v_gene: TRBV21-1; d_gene: -; abundance: -; CDR3nt: TGTGCCAGCAGCAACGGGTTTGTAATCAAGGGGGCTGATAATCAGCCCCAGCATTTT; CDR3aa: CASSNGFVIKGADNQPQHF
j_gene: TRBJ2-5; v_gene: TRBV27; d_gene: TRBD2; abundance: -; CDR3nt: TGTGCCAGCCGGACTAGCGGGGGAGAGACCCAGTACTTC; CDR3aa: CASRTSGGETQYF
j_gene: TRBJ1-2; v_gene: TRBV5-1; d_gene: TRBD1; abundance: -; CDR3nt: TGCGCCAGCAGCCCGGGACAGGGGGCGATAGGCTACACCTTC; CDR3aa: CASSPGQGAIGYTF
j_gene: TRBJ2-4; v_gene: TRBV15; d_gene: -; abundance: -; CDR3nt: TGTGCCACCAGCAGGTTGGGCTTGGGCGGGAAGGAGGCCATTCAGTACTTC; CDR3aa: CATSRLGLGGKEAIQYF
j_gene: TRBJ1-3; v_gene: TRBV6-5; d_gene: -; abundance: -; CDR3nt: TGTGCCAGCAGTCCCCGGGTATCTGGAAACACCATATATTTT; CDR3aa: CASSPRVSGNTIYF
j_gene: TRBJ2-1; v_gene: TRBV7-8; d_gene: -; abundance: -; CDR3nt: TGTGCCAGCAGCCGAGGAGGTGAGCAGTTCTTC; CDR3aa: CASSRGGEQFF
j_gene: TRBJ2-1; v_gene: TRBV10-1; d_gene: -; abundance: -; CDR3nt: TGCGCCAGCAGTGAGTTAGCAGGGTGGCAGTTCTTC; CDR3aa: CASSELAGWQFF
j_gene: TRBJ2-2; v_gene: TRBV11-2; d_gene: -; abundance: -; CDR3nt: TGTGCCAGCAGCTTAGTCGTGGCAGCGAACACCGGGGAGCTGTTTTTT; CDR3aa: CASSLVVAANTGELFF
j_gene: TRBJ1-4; v_gene: TRBV2; d_gene: -; abundance: -; CDR3nt: TGTGCCAGCATGCGCCAGGGGGAAAAACTGTTTTTT; CDR3aa: CASMRQGEKLFF
j_gene: TRBJ2-1; v_gene: TRBV19; d_gene: TRBD2; abundance: few; CDR3nt: TGTGCCAGTAGAGGGAGGGACCTAAGAAATGAGCAGTTCTTC; CDR3aa: CASRGRDLRNEQFF
j_gene: TRBJ1-5; v_gene: TRBV19; d_gene: TRBD1; abundance: once; CDR3nt: TGTGCCAGTAGCTTCGACAGGGGCGGCGAGGGGGGGAATCAGCCCCAGCATTTT; CDR3aa: CASSFDRGGEGGNQPQHF
j_gene: TRBJ1-3; v_gene: TRBV11-3; d_gene: -; abundance: -; CDR3nt: TGTGCCAGCAGCTTACAGTCAGGCACCATATATTTT; CDR3aa: CASSLQSGTIYF
j_gene: TRBJ2-7; v_gene: TRBV6-6; d_gene: TRBD1; abundance: once; CDR3nt: TGTGCCAGCAGTGCCGCCGGGACAGGGGGCATCGAGCAGTACTTC; CDR3aa: CASSAAGTGGIEQYF
j_gene: TRBJ1-1; v_gene: TRBV29-1; d_gene: -; abundance: -; CDR3nt: TGCAGCGTTGTGGGAGGGGGAGTGAGGAACACTGAAGCTTTCTTT; CDR3aa: CSVVGGGVRNTEAFF
j_gene: TRBJ2-3; v_gene: TRBV7-2; d_gene: TRBD2; abundance: -; CDR3nt: TGTGCCAGCAGCTTAGCGCGGGCTAGCGGGAGCGCAGATACGCAGTATTTT; CDR3aa: CASSLARASGSADTQYF
j_gene: TRBJ1-1; v_gene: TRBV11-2; d_gene: TRBD1; abundance: -; CDR3nt: TGTGCCAGCAGCTGGACAGGGGCCCCTGAAGCTTTCTTT; CDR3aa: CASSWTGAPEAFF
j_gene: TRBJ1-3; v_gene: TRBV28; d_gene: TRBD1; abundance: -; CDR3nt: TGTGCCAGCAGCTCACAGGGGACCCCTGGAAACACCATATATTTT; CDR3aa: CASSSQGTPGNTIYF
j_gene: TRBJ1-2; v_gene: TRBV5-1; d_gene: TRBD1; abundance: -; CDR3nt: TGCGCCAGCAGCTTGGGGGACAGGGGGCAGGATGGCTACACCTTC; CDR3aa: CASSLGDRGQDGYTF
j_gene: TRBJ2-3; v_gene: TRBV27; d_gene: TRBD1; abundance: -; CDR3nt: TGTGCCAGCAGTTTTCGACAGGGGAGCACAGATACGCAGTATTTT; CDR3aa: CASSFRQGSTDTQYF
j_gene: TRBJ1-2; v_gene: TRBV30; d_gene: -; abundance: -; CDR3nt: TGTGCCTGGAATCCCGGCGGCTCGGTTCTCAGCGGCTACACCTTC; CDR3aa: CAWNPGGSVLSGYTF
j_gene: TRBJ2-7; v_gene: TRBV6-1; d_gene: TRBD2; abundance: -; CDR3nt: TGTGCCAGCAGTACAACTAGCGACTCCTACGAGCAGTACTTC; CDR3aa: CASSTTSDSYEQYF
j_gene: TRBJ2-2; v_gene: TRBV7-3; d_gene: TRBD1; abundance: -; CDR3nt: TGTGCCAGCACCCATCCGCCGGGACAGGGGATGACCGGGGAGCTGTTTTTT; CDR3aa: CASTHPPGQGMTGELFF
j_gene: TRBJ2-7; v_gene: TRBV7-9; d_gene: -; abundance: -; CDR3nt: TGTTCCAGCAGCTTAGCCGACGAGCAGTACTTC; CDR3aa: CSSSLADEQYF
j_gene: TRBJ1-5; v_gene: TRBV15; d_gene: -; abundance: few; CDR3nt: TGTGCCACCAGCAGAGATTTTAGAGGAGGGAGTAGCAATCAGCCCCAGCATTTT; CDR3aa: CATSRDFRGGSSNQPQHF
j_gene: TRBJ1-5; v_gene: TRBV19; d_gene: TRBD1; abundance: -; CDR3nt: TGTGCCAGTAGCAGACAGGGGAATCAGCCCCAGCATTTT; CDR3aa: CASSRQGNQPQHF
j_gene: TRBJ2-7; v_gene: TRBV5-1; d_gene: -; abundance: -; CDR3nt: TGCGCCAGCAGCTTGACGGGTTTGAACGAGCAGTACTTC; CDR3aa: CASSLTGLNEQYF
j_gene: TRBJ1-4; v_gene: TRBV7-9; d_gene: -; abundance: -; CDR3nt: TGTGCCAGCAGCTTAGATGGGGGCGGAAAACTGTTTTTT; CDR3aa: CASSLDGGGKLFF
j_gene: TRBJ2-1; v_gene: TRBV29-1; d_gene: -; abundance: -; CDR3nt: TGCAGCGTTGACCGGGCCTACAATGAGCAGTTCTTC; CDR3aa: CSVDRAYNEQFF
j_gene: TRBJ1-4; v_gene: TRBV9; d_gene: -; abundance: -; CDR3nt: TGTGCCAGCAGCGTAGGTGGGGGAGGGGTGACTAATGAAAAACTGTTTTTT; CDR3aa: CASSVGGGGVTNEKLFF
j_gene: TRBJ1-5; v_gene: TRBV28; d_gene: -; abundance: once; CDR3nt: TGTGCCAGCTCACACGGGGGTGGGTCTCAGCCCCAGCATTTT; CDR3aa: CASSHGGGSQPQHF
j_gene: TRBJ2-6; v_gene: TRBV19; d_gene: TRBD1; abundance: once; CDR3nt: TGTGCCAGCACCAGACGGGACAGGGCCTATACTGGGGCCAACGTCCTGACTTTC; CDR3aa: CASTRRDRAYTGANVLTF
j_gene: TRBJ1-3; v_gene: TRBV19; d_gene: -; abundance: -; CDR3nt: TGTGCCAGTAGTATTGAACACTCTGGAAACACCATATATTTT; CDR3aa: CASSIEHSGNTIYF
j_gene: TRBJ2-3; v_gene: TRBV25-1; d_gene: -; abundance: -; CDR3nt: TGTGCCAGCAACCACCAAGGGGGGGCTTATACGCAGTATTTT; CDR3aa: CASNHQGGAYTQYF
j_gene: TRBJ1-4; v_gene: TRBV7-8; d_gene: -; abundance: -; CDR3nt: TGTGCCAGCAGCTTCCAGGGAGGAGAAAAACTGTTTTTT; CDR3aa: CASSFQGGEKLFF
j_gene: TRBJ2-5; v_gene: TRBV5-1; d_gene: -; abundance: -; CDR3nt: TGCGCCAGCAGCTTACCCTCAGGGGCCGGGGAGACCCAGTACTTC; CDR3aa: CASSLPSGAGETQYF
j_gene: TRBJ2-7; v_gene: TRBV10-3; d_gene: TRBD1; abundance: -; CDR3nt: TGTGCCATCAGGCCCCGGACAGGGGGCACATACGAGCAGTACTTC; CDR3aa: CAIRPRTGGTYEQYF